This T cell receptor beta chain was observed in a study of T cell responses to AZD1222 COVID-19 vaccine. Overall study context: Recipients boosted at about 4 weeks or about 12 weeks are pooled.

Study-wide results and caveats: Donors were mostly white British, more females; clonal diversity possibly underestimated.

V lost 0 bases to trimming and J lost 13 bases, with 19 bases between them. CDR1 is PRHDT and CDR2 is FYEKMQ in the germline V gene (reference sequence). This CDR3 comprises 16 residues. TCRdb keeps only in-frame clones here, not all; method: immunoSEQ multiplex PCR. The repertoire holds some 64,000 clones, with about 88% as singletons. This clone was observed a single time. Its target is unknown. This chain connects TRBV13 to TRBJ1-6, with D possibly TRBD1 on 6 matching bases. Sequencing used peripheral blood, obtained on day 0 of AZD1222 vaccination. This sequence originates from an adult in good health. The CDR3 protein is CASSLGGGRGQSPLHF. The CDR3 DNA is TGTGCCAGCAGCTTAGGAGGGGGAAGGGGCCAGTCCCCCCTCCACTTT.